This T cell receptor (beta chain) derives from a study of CD8+ T cells in alopecia areata. Study-wide background: Tofacitinib was taken orally by treated patients, and the dose was 5 to 10 mg twice daily. Tofacitinib administration persisted for 6 to 18 months, succeeded by 6 months off drug.

Germline CDR1 SGDLS, CDR2 YYNGEE. V was cut by 1 base and J by 2 bases, with 12 bases left in between. The CDR3 totals 16 residues. TCR sequencing used cDNA made by reverse transcription of extracted RNA. Clones were sequenced by immunoSEQ multiplex PCR, and TCRdb holds only the in-frame ones, with some missing. Of some 180,000 clones in the sample, almost 65% were seen once. PBMCs, the starting material, were the source of sorted CD4+ and CD8+ T cells. The TCR sequence derives from a human donor with alopecia areata. The chain carries TRBV9 and TRBJ2-2; D unresolved. The specimen comprised CD4+ T cells sorted from blood, sampled at week 0. DNA for the CDR3: TGTGCCAGCAGCGTAATTGAAGTCGCTAACACCGGGGAGCTGTTTTTT. Its translation: CASSVIEVANTGELFF.